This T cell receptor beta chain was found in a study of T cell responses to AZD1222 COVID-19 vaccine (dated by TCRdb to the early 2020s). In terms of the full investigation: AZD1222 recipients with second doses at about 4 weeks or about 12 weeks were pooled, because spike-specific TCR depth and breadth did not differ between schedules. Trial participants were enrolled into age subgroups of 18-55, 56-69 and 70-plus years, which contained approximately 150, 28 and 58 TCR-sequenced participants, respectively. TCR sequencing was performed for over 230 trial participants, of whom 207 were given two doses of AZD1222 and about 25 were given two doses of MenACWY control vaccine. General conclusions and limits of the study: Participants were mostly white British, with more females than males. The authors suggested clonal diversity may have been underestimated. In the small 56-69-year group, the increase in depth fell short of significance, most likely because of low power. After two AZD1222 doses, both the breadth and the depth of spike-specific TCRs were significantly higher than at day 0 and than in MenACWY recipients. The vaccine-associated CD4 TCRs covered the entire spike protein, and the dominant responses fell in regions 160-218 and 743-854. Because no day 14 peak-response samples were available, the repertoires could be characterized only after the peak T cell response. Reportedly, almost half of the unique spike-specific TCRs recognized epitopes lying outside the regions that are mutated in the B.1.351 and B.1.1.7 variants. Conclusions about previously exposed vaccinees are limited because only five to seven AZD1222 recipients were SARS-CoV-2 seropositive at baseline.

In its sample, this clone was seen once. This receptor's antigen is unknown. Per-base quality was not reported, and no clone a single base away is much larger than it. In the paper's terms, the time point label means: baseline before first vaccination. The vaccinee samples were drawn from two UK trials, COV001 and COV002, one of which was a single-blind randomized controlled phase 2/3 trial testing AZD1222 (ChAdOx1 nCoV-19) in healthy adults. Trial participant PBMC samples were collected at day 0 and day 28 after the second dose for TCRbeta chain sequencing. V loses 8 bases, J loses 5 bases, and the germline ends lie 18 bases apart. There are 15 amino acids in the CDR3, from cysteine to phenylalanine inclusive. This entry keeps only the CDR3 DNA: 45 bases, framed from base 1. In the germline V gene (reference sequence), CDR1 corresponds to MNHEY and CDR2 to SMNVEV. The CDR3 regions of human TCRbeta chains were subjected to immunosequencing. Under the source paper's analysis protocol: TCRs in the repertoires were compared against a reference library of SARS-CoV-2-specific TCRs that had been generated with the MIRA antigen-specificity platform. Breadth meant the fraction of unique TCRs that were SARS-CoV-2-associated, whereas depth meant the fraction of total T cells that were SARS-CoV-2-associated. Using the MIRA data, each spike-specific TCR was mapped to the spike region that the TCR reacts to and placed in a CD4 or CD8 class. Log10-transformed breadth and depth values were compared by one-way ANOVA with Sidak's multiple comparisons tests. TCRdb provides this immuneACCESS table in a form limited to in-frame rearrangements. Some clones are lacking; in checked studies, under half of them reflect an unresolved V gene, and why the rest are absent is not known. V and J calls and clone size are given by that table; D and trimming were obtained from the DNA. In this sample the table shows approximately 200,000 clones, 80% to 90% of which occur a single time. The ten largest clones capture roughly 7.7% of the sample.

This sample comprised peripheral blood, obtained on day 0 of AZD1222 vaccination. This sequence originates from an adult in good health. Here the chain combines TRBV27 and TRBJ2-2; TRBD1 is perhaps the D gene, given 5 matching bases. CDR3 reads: CASLPAGYMTGELFF. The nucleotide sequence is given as TGTGCCAGCCTCCCTGCAGGGTATATGACCGGGGAGCTGTTTTTT.